The T cell receptor beta chain under discussion was sequenced for a study of cytomegalovirus exposure and HLA in healthy donors. The PCR ran on 60 Vbeta and 13 Jbeta primers. Profiling relied on immunoSEQ multiplex PCR, and the TCRdb table lists in-frame clones only, not all of them. Of 85,000 to 120,000 clones listed, roughly 70% were seen once; the top ten hold approximately 2.6%. The sequenced material came from PBMCs. The clonotype comes from a male donor in good health and CMV-seropositive.

DNA of the CDR3: TGTGCCGGATCTTTCTATAGCGGCTACGAGCAGTACTTC. Translating it yields CAGSFYSGYEQYF. J is TRBJ2-7 and V is TRBV30, with D tentatively TRBD2 (6 bases). The CDR3 loop spans 13 amino acids. V lost 8 bases and J lost 3, with 17 bases in between. Looked up from germline, CDR1 is GTSNPN and CDR2 is SVGIG (reference sequence).